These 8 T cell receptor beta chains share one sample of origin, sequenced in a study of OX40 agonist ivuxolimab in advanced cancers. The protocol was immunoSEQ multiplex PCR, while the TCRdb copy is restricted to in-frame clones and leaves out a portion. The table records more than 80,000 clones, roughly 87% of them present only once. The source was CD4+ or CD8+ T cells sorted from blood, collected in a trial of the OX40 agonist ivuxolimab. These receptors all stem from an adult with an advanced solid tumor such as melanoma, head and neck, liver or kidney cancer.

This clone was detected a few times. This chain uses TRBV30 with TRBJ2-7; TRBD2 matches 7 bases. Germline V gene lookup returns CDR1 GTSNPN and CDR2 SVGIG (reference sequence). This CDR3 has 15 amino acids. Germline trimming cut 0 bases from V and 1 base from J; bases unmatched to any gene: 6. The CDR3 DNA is TGTGCCTGGAGTGTATGGTCTAGCGGATCCTACGAGCAGTACTTC. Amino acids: CAWSVWSSGSYEQYF.

CDR3 in amino acids: CASRLNTGELFF. The CDR3 DNA reads as TGTGCCAGCAGACTTAACACCGGGGAGCTGTTTTTT. The chain employs TRBV2 and TRBJ2-2; D call uncertain. Germline V gives CDR1 SNHLY, CDR2 FYNNEI. The germline V and J ends were trimmed by 6 bases and 2 bases, with 4 bases remaining between them. This CDR3 is built from 12 residues.

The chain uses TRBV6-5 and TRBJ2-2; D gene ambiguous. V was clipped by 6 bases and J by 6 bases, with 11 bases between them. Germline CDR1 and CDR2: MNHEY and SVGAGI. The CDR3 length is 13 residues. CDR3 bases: TGTGCCAGCAGAATTTACGGCGCCGGGGAGCTGTTTTTT. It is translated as CASRIYGAGELFF.

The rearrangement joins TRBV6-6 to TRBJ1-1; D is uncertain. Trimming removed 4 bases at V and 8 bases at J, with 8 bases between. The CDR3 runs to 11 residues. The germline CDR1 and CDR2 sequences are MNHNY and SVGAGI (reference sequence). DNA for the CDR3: TGTGCCAGCAGTTCATTCCGGGAAGCTTTCTTT. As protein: CASSSFREAFF.

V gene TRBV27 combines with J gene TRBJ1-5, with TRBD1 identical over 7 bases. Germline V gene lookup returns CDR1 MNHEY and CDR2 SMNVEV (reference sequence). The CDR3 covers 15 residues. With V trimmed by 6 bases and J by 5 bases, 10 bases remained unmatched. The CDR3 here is CASRDRASLDQPQHF. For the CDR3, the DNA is TGTGCCAGCAGAGACAGGGCGTCCCTTGATCAGCCCCAGCATTTT.

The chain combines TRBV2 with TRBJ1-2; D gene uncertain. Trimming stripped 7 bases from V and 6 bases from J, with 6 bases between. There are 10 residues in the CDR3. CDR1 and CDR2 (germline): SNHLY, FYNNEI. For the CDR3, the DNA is TGTGCCAGCACCGACCATGGCTACACCTTC. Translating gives CASTDHGYTF.

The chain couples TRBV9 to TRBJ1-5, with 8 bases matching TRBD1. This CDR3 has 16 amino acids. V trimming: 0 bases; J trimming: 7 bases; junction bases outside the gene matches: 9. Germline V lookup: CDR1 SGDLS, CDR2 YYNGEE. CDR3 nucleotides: TGTGCCAGCAGCGTAGCATGGCAGGGGGCGGAACAGCCCCAGCATTTT. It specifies CASSVAWQGAEQPQHF.

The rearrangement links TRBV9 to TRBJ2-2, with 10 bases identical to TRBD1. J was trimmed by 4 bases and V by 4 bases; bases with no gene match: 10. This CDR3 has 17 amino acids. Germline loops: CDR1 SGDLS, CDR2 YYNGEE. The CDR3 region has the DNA TGTGCCAGCAGCCCAGGAACGAGGGACAGGGGCACCGGGGAGCTGTTTTTT. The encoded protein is CASSPGTRDRGTGELFF.